The 26 T cell receptor beta chains below were found in one sample sequenced in a study of shared clonotypes between healthy human individuals. Assay used: immunoSEQ multiplex PCR; TCRdb lists only in-frame clones, some missing. Of roughly 2.2 million clones listed, around 92% are singletons. Sequencing used naive CD4+ T cells from PBMCs. Sample subset: CD45RA+ positively selected. Receptors originate from a man between 18 and 35 years old in good health. Some clones in this sample may be carry-over from other donors' samples.

This chain uses TRBV7-6 with TRBJ2-1; unclear D gene. Germline V gives CDR1 SGHVS, CDR2 FNYEAQ. Deletions cut 0 bases from V and 8 bases from J, with 8 bases between. The CDR3 consists of 13 residues. The CDR3: CASSLAAEYEQFF. DNA for the CDR3: TGTGCCAGCAGCTTAGCTGCGGAGTATGAGCAGTTCTTC.

The chain uses TRBV28 and TRBJ2-2; 8 nucleotides agree with TRBD1. V lost 3 bases to trimming and J lost 5 bases; unmatched junction nucleotides: 5. The germline CDR1 and CDR2 sequences are MDHEN and SYDVKM. This CDR3 region has 15 residues. CDR3 DNA: TGTGCCAGCAGTTTTAAGGACAGGGAGACCGGGGAGCTGTTTTTT. This gives the protein CASSFKDRETGELFF.

The gene calls are TRBV5-1 and TRBJ1-2; D unresolved. V lost 5 bases and J 5 bases, leaving 16 bases between the germline ends. The V gene's germline CDR1 is SGHRS and CDR2 YFSETQ. CDR3 length equals 14 residues. CDR3 DNA sequence: TGCGCCAGCAGGAACAGCTCGGGGTCGTATGGCTACACCTTC. Translation: CASRNSSGSYGYTF. The full variable domain, completed using reference TRBV5-1 and TRBJ1-2, is KAGVTQTPRYLIKTRGQQVTLSCSPISGHRSVSWYQQTPGQGLQFLFEYFSETQRNKGNFPGRFSGRQFSNSRSEMNVSTLELGDSALYLCASRNSSGSYGYTFGSGTRLTVV.

A single count supports this clone. Other DNA sequences within the sample encode an identical CDR3. The V and J genes are TRBV4-3 and TRBJ2-3, with a tentative D call TRBD1 (6 bases). The germline gives CDR1 LGHNA, CDR2 YSLEER. The germline V and J ends were trimmed by 4 bases and 1 base, with 9 bases remaining between them. The CDR3 covers 14 residues. This CDR3 is CASSRGRGTDTQYF. The DNA for the CDR3 is TGCGCCAGCAGCCGGGGGCGGGGCACAGATACGCAGTATTTT.

The V and J genes are TRBV28 and TRBJ1-2, with D tentatively TRBD1 (6 bases). Germline V gene sequence: CDR1 MDHEN, CDR2 SYDVKM. CDR3 length: 16 residues. Trimming shortened V by 5 bases and J by 1 base, and 17 bases separated the two germline ends. Here the CDR3 DNA reads TGTGCCAGCAGTCTCGCCGGGACATCGATTAACTATGGCTACACCTTC. Translation: CASSLAGTSINYGYTF.

The chain recombines TRBV5-4 with TRBJ1-6, with D possibly TRBD1 on 5 matching bases. The CDR3 covers 14 residues. Per the germline V gene, CDR1 is SGHNT and CDR2 is YYREEE (reference sequence). The V gene lost 0 bases and the J gene lost 12 bases, with 13 bases spanning the gap. The DNA of the CDR3 is TGTGCCAGCAGCTTGGGACGGCCCGGGGGACCCCTCCACTTT. It codes for CASSLGRPGGPLHF.

This chain joins TRBV27 and TRBJ1-4, with D unclear. The CDR3 length is 14 residues. Germline V gives CDR1 MNHEY, CDR2 SMNVEV (reference sequence). V was cut by 2 bases and J by 0 bases, with 4 bases left in between. This CDR3 reads CASSLDATNEKLFF. The CDR3 bases are TGTGCCAGCAGTTTAGACGCAACTAATGAAAAACTGTTTTTT.

V gene TRBV18 combines with J gene TRBJ1-5; 7 bases fit TRBD1. The CDR3 spans 15 residues. J was trimmed by 6 bases and V by 3 bases; bases with no gene match: 8. The germline CDR1 and CDR2 sequences are KGHSH and LQKENI. CDR3 region: CASSPITGVGQPQHF. CDR3 coding DNA: TGTGCCAGCTCACCTATAACAGGGGTAGGTCAGCCCCAGCATTTT.

About this clone itself: At the DNA level, this CDR3 is encoded by other sequences in the same sample as well. The chain uses TRBV11-2 and TRBJ2-7, with D possibly being TRBD2 (5 bases). The CDR3 contains 13 residues. V was clipped by 1 base and J by 3 bases, with 7 bases between them. Germline loops: CDR1 SGHAT, CDR2 FQNNGV. The CDR3 loop reads CASSLVAGYEQYF. The CDR3 DNA reads TGTGCCAGCAGCTTAGTCGCGGGCTACGAGCAGTACTTC.

In this sample, this clone turned up once. CDR3 residues: CAWSPAPGRGSNQPQHF. Here the CDR3 DNA reads TGTGCCTGGAGTCCAGCACCGGGTCGCGGGAGCAATCAGCCCCAGCATTTT. J is TRBJ1-5 and V is TRBV30; D not certain. V was trimmed by 2 bases and J by 1 base, leaving 18 bases between them. From germline, CDR1 is GTSNPN and CDR2 SVGIG (reference sequence). CDR3 length: 17 residues. Full variable domain (rest looked up from reference TRBV30 and TRBJ1-5): SQTIHQWPATLVQPVGSPLSLECTVEGTSNPNLYWYRQAAGRGLQLLFYSVGIGQISSEVPQNLSASRPQDRQFILSSKKLLLSDSGFYLCAWSPAPGRGSNQPQHFGDGTRLSIL.

As to this clone: The same CDR3 can be traced to other DNA sequences in this sample. J is TRBJ2-7 and V is TRBV5-1; D gene ambiguous. The CDR3 loop spans 13 amino acids. V was trimmed by 0 bases and J by 3 bases, leaving 7 bases between them. Germline V gives CDR1 SGHRS, CDR2 YFSETQ. The DNA for the CDR3 is TGCGCCAGCAGCTTGGCGGAGAACTACGAGCAGTACTTC. Its translation is CASSLAENYEQYF.

This chain uses TRBV18 with TRBJ2-5; D unresolved. The CDR3 sequence is 13 residues long. CDR1 and CDR2 from the germline V gene are KGHSH and LQKENI. Trimming removed 3 bases at V and 7 bases at J, with 12 bases between. Here the CDR3 DNA reads TGTGCCAGCTCACCTGGACCACCGGGGACCCAGTACTTC. This gives the protein CASSPGPPGTQYF.

V usage is TRBV15 and J usage is TRBJ1-2, with D hard to call. The CDR3 is made up of 15 amino acids. Germline V CDR1 and CDR2: LNHNV, YYDKDF (reference sequence). With 1 base removed from V and 4 bases from J, the gap between germline ends came to 13 bases. Here the CDR3 DNA reads TGTGCCACCAGCAGAGGAGGTACGGGAGTCTATGGCTACACCTTC. Protein product: CATSRGGTGVYGYTF.

The genes are TRBV10-3 and TRBJ1-4, with D possibly TRBD1 on 5 matching bases. The germline CDR1 and CDR2 sequences are ENHRY and SYGVKD. CDR3 size: 15 residues. V was trimmed by 6 bases and J by 4 bases, leaving 15 bases between them. As DNA, the CDR3 is TGTGCCATCAGAACAGGAGACACTAATAATGAAAAACTGTTTTTT. This translates into CAIRTGDTNNEKLFF.

CDR3 residues: CASSPGIGSRTDTQYF. In DNA, the CDR3 is TGTGCCAGCTCACCGGGGATAGGCTCTAGGACAGATACGCAGTATTTT. The chain has TRBV18 and TRBJ2-3, with D unclear. The V and J ends lost 3 bases and 3 bases respectively, with 16 bases between them. Germline V CDR1 and CDR2: KGHSH, LQKENI. The CDR3 length is 16 residues.

The V call is TRBV28, the J call TRBJ2-3, with D tentatively TRBD1 (5 bases). Trimming removed 1 base at V and 5 bases at J, with 13 bases between. Germline assignment: CDR1 MDHEN and CDR2 SYDVKM. The CDR3 loop spans 15 amino acids. CDR3 sequence reads: CASSLFRQSGDTQYF. The DNA of the CDR3 is TGTGCCAGCAGTTTATTCCGACAGTCCGGAGATACGCAGTATTTT.

This rearrangement joins TRBV7-3 to TRBJ2-2; TRBD2 agrees at 16 bases. This CDR3 has 17 amino acids. With 6 bases clipped from V and 5 bases from J, the junction kept 6 bases outside the gene matches. Germline CDR1 reads SGHTA; CDR2 reads FQGTGA. The chain's CDR3 is CASSPGLAGGRTGELFF. In DNA form, the CDR3 reads TGTGCCAGCAGTCCGGGACTAGCGGGAGGGCGGACCGGGGAGCTGTTTTTT.

This clone has just a few counts. The V gene is TRBV9, the J gene TRBJ2-2; possible D gene TRBD1, 6 bases. The CDR3 spans 16 residues. Per germline, CDR1 SGDLS and CDR2 YYNGEE. With 2 bases removed from V and 3 bases from J, the gap between germline ends came to 14 bases. CDR3 in amino acids: CASSVSGRGHTGELFF. The DNA for the CDR3 is TGTGCCAGCAGCGTCTCCGGCAGGGGACACACCGGGGAGCTGTTTTTT.

The V call is TRBV6-1, the J call TRBJ2-1, with D possibly being TRBD1 or TRBD2 (5 bases each). V was pared by 8 bases and J by 0 bases, with 14 bases between. The CDR3 is 15 residues long. Germline CDR1 and CDR2: MNHNS and SASEGT. CDR3: CASGLGVSSYNEQFF. CDR3 sequence (DNA): TGTGCCAGCGGATTGGGGGTGAGCTCCTACAATGAGCAGTTCTTC.

The chain recombines TRBV18 with TRBJ2-5, with D perhaps matching TRBD1 (5 bases). Germline-derived CDR1 and CDR2 are KGHSH and LQKENI. V was clipped by 3 bases and J by 4 bases, with 21 bases between them. This CDR3 comprises 17 residues. In DNA, the CDR3 is TGTGCCAGCTCACCTTTAATCCAACAGGTCGCTTTAGAGACCCAGTACTTC. Protein sequence: CASSPLIQQVALETQYF.

The chain combines TRBV6-1 with TRBJ1-5; D unclear. Germline assignment: CDR1 MNHNS and CDR2 SASEGT. The CDR3 totals 13 residues. V was shortened by 7 bases and J by 7 bases, with 14 bases between the two germline ends. CDR3 residues: CASTLQREQPQHF. The CDR3, as DNA: TGTGCCAGCACCCTTCAGAGGGAACAGCCCCAGCATTTT.

The chain is built from TRBV19 and TRBJ2-3, with a possible D match to TRBD1 (5 bases). Trimming cost V 5 bases and J 0 bases, with 15 bases left between them. CDR3 size: 16 residues. Germline V CDR1 and CDR2: LNHDA, SQIVND (reference sequence). CDR3: CASSARWGTSTDTQYF. CDR3 DNA sequence: TGTGCCAGTAGTGCCCGTTGGGGCACTAGCACAGATACGCAGTATTTT. Looking up the rest from reference TRBV19 and TRBJ2-3 gives the full variable domain: DGGITQSPKYLFRKEGQNVTLSCEQNLNHDAMYWYRQDPGQGLRLIYYSQIVNDFQKGDIAEGYSVSREKKESFPLTVTSAQKNPTAFYLCASSARWGTSTDTQYFGPGTRLTVL.

CDR3 DNA: TGTGCCAGCAGTGGGCAGAACTATGGCTACACCTTC. It yields the protein CASSGQNYGYTF. V gene TRBV7-2 combines with J gene TRBJ1-2; no firm D call. The germline V gene has CDR1 SGHTA and CDR2 FQGNSA. The CDR3 has 12 amino acids. Trimming removed 6 bases from V and 2 bases from J, with 7 bases in between.

With regard to this clone: The identical CDR3 is also encoded by other nucleotide sequences in the sample. This chain joins TRBV2 and TRBJ2-2; 11 bases line up with TRBD1. This CDR3 has 15 residues. CDR1 is SNHLY and CDR2 is FYNNEI in the germline V gene. Trimming took 4 bases from V and 4 from J; bases not matched to a gene: 2. In DNA, the CDR3 is TGTGCCAGCAGTGTTGGGACAGGGGGCACCGGGGAGCTGTTTTTT. It translates to CASSVGTGGTGELFF.

The rearrangement links TRBV9 to TRBJ2-7, with 8 bases lining up with TRBD1. CDR1 SGDLS and CDR2 YYNGEE come from the germline V gene. Trimming at V came to 0 bases and at J to 0 bases, leaving 11 bases not matched to a gene. The CDR3 loop spans 18 amino acids. The CDR3 nucleotides are TGTGCCAGCAGCGTAGAAGGCCTGACAGGGGCGAGCTCCTACGAGCAGTACTTC. It encodes CASSVEGLTGASSYEQYF. Full variable domain (missing parts from reference TRBV9 and TRBJ2-7): DSGVTQTPKHLITATGQRVTLRCSPRSGDLSVYWYQQSLDQGLQFLIQYYNGEERAKGNILERFSAQQFPDLHSELNLSSLELGDSALYFCASSVEGLTGASSYEQYFGPGTRLTVT.

The V and J genes are TRBV11-2 and TRBJ2-1; TRBD2 matches at 7 bases. The CDR3 length is 15 residues. V lost 5 bases and J lost 7; bases outside the gene matches: 11. Germline values: CDR1 SGHAT, CDR2 FQNNGV. The CDR3 coding sequence is TGTGCCAGCAGCCCCCGACTAGCTTGGGCGAATGAGCAGTTCTTC. Its protein product is CASSPRLAWANEQFF. The full variable domain, in which reference TRBV11-2 and TRBJ2-1 provide the parts outside the CDR3, is EAGVAQSPRYKIIEKRQSVAFWCNPISGHATLYWYQQILGQGPKLLIQFQNNGVVDDSQLPKDRFSAERLKGVDSTLKIQPAKLEDSAVYLCASSPRLAWANEQFFGPGTRLTVL.